This T cell receptor beta chain derives from a study of identical twins. The study's findings and limits: Cross-sectional statistics, not tracking of the same donors, supported the conclusions.

This clonotype was seen more than once but under ten times. Its antigen is still unknown. The donors were all healthy and Caucasian. The CDR3 totals 16 residues. Germline V gives CDR1 MNHNS, CDR2 SASEGT. The V and J ends lost 5 bases and 2 bases, in that order; junction bases with no gene match: 7. Addition of a universal primer site occurred through template switching, and cDNA carried unique molecular identifiers. TCRdb redid the calling of the 5' RACE reads with MiXCR, one entry per CDR3 protein. This sample carries around 370,000 distinct CDR3 sequences, 8.5% to 10% of them seen once, and the ten largest clones take under 9.5%.

The receptor was derived from a woman in her forties or fifties in good health. The sequencing sample was made of naive T cells sorted from blood. The gene calls are TRBV6-1 and TRBJ2-7; 12 bases agree with TRBD2. The CDR3: CASSYILAGGTYEQYF. The CDR3 nucleotides read TGTGCCAGCAGTTACATACTAGCGGGAGGAACCTACGAGCAGTACTTC.